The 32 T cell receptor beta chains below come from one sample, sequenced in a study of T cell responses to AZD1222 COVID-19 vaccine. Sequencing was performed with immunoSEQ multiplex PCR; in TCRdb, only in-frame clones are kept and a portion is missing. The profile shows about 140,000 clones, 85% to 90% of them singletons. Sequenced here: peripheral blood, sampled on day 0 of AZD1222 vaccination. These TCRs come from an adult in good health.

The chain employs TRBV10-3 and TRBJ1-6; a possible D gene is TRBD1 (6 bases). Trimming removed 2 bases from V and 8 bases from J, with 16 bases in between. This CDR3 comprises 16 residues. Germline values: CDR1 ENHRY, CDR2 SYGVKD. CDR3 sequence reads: CAISEKGDRIDSPLHF. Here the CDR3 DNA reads TGTGCCATCAGTGAGAAGGGGGACCGAATCGATTCACCCCTCCACTTT.

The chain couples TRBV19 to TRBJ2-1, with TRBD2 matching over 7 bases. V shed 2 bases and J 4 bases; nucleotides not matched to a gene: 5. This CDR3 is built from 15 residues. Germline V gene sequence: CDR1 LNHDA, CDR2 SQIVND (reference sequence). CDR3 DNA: TGTGCCAGTAGTATAAGGCGGGAGTGGTACAATGAGCAGTTCTTC. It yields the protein CASSIRREWYNEQFF.

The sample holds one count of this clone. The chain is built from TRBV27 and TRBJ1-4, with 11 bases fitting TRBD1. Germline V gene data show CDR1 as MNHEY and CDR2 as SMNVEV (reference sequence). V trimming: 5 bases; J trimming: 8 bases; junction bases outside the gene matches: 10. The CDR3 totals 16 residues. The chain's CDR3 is CASSPSGTGGREKLFF. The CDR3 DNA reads TGTGCCAGCAGTCCCTCCGGGACAGGGGGTAGGGAAAAACTGTTTTTT.

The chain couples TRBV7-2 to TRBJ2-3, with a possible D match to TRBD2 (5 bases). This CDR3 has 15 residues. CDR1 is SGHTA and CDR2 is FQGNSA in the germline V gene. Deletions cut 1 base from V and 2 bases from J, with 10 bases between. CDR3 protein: CASSLEGRATDTQYF. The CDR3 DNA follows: TGTGCCAGCAGCTTAGAAGGGAGAGCCACAGATACGCAGTATTTT.

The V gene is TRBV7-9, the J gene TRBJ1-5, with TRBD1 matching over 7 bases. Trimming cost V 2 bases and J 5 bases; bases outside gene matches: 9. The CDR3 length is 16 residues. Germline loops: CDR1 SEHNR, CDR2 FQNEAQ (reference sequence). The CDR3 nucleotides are TGTGCCAGCAGCTTAACCGGACAGGCGAGTGATCAGCCCCAGCATTTT. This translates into CASSLTGQASDQPQHF.

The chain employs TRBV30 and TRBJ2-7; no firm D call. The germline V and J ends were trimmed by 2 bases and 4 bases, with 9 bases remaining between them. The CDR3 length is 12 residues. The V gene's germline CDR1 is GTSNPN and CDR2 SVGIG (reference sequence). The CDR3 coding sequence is TGTGCCTGGAGTAATGGGGAATACGAGCAGTACTTC. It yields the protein CAWSNGEYEQYF.

CDR3 region: CASRGSKDQPQHF. DNA for the CDR3: TGCGCCAGCAGGGGGTCTAAGGATCAGCCCCAGCATTTT. The chain combines TRBV5-1 with TRBJ1-5; no definite D call. The germline gives CDR1 SGHRS, CDR2 YFSETQ. The CDR3 contains 13 residues. Trimming pared 5 bases from V and 5 bases from J, leaving 11 bases between.

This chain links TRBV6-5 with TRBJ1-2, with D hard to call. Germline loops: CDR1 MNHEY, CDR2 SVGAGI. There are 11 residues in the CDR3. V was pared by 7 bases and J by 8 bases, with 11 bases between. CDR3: CASTLIGGYTF. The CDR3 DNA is TGTGCCAGCACCCTTATAGGAGGCTACACCTTC.

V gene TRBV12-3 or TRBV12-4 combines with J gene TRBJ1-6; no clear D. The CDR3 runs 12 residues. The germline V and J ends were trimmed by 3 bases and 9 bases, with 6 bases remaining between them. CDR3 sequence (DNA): TGTGCCAGCAGTTTCGGGAGTTCACCCCTCCACTTT. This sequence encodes CASSFGSSPLHF.

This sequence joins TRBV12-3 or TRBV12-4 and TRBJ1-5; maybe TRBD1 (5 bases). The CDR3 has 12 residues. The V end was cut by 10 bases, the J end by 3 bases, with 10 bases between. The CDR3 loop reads CATGRVNQPQHF. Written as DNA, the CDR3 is TGTGCCACGGGACGGGTCAATCAGCCCCAGCATTTT.

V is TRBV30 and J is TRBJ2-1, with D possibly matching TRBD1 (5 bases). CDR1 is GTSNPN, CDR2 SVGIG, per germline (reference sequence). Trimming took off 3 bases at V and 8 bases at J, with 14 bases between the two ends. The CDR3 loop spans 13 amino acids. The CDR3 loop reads CAWSQGMMDEQFF. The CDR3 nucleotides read TGTGCCTGGAGCCAGGGTATGATGGATGAGCAGTTCTTC.

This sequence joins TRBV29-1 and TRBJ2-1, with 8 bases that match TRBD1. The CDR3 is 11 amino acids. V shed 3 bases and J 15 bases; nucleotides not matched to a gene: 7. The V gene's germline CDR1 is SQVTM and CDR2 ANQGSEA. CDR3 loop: CSVEKGTGRFF. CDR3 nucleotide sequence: TGCAGCGTTGAGAAAGGGACAGGTCGGTTCTTC.

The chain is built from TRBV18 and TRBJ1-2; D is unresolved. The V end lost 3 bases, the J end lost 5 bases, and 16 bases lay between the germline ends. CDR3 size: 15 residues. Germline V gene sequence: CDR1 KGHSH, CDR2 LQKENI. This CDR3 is CASSPGIGLSYGYTF. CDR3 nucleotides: TGTGCCAGCTCACCTGGGATAGGGCTTTCTTATGGCTACACCTTC.

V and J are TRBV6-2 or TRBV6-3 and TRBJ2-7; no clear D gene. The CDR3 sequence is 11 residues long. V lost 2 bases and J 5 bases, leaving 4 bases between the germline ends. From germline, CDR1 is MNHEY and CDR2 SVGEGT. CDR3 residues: CASSYKNEQYF. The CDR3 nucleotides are TGTGCCAGCAGTTACAAGAACGAGCAGTACTTC.

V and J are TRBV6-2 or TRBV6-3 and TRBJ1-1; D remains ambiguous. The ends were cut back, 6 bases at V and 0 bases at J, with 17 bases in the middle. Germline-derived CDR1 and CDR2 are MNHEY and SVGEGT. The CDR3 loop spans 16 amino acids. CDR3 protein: CASSSLGFLMNTEAFF. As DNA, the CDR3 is TGTGCCAGCAGCTCCTTGGGGTTTCTGATGAACACTGAAGCTTTCTTT.

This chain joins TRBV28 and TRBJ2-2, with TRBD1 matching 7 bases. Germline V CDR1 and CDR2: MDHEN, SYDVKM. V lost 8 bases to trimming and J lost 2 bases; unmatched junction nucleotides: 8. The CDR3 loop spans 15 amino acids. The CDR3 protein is CASVPGQLNTGELFF. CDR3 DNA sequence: TGTGCCAGCGTACCGGGACAGCTAAACACCGGGGAGCTGTTTTTT.

CDR3 DNA sequence: TGTGCCAGCTCACCACGAGAGGAATCTGAAGCTTTCTTT. Protein sequence: CASSPREESEAFF. The V gene is TRBV18, the J gene TRBJ1-1; no clear D gene. Germline CDR1 reads KGHSH; CDR2 reads LQKENI. This CDR3 is built from 13 residues. Trimming shortened V by 1 base and J by 6 bases, and 9 bases separated the two germline ends.

DNA for the CDR3: TGTGCCAGCAGCTTAGTTGGGACTAGCGGGACTGGGGCCAACGTCCTGACTTTC. Amino acids: CASSLVGTSGTGANVLTF. V usage is TRBV7-2 and J usage is TRBJ2-6, with TRBD2 identical over 13 bases. V lost 1 base, J lost 2 bases, and 2 bases stayed unmatched. CDR3 size: 18 residues. The germline gives CDR1 SGHTA, CDR2 FQGNSA.

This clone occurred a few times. The CDR3 sequence: CAWSIGRAGEQYF. The CDR3 coding sequence is TGTGCCTGGAGCATCGGGAGGGCTGGAGAGCAGTACTTC. V usage is TRBV30 and J usage is TRBJ2-7, with 8 bases lining up with TRBD2. Germline lookup yields CDR1 GTSNPN and CDR2 SVGIG (reference sequence). V was pared by 3 bases and J by 7 bases, with 8 bases of the junction left unmatched. CDR3 length: 13 amino acids.

CDR3 DNA: TGTGCCAGCAGTGAGGGGGGCGTCTATGGCTACACCTTC. Amino acids: CASSEGGVYGYTF. V and J are TRBV6-1 and TRBJ1-2; maybe TRBD1 (6 bases). V was cut by 3 bases and J by 4 bases, with 9 bases left in between. Germline-derived CDR1 and CDR2 are MNHNS and SASEGT. The CDR3 has 13 amino acids.

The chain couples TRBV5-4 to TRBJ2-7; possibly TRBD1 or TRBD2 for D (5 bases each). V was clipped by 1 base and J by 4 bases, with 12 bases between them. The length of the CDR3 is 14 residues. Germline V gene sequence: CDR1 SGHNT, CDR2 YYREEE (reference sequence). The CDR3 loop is CASSLRTEGYEQYF. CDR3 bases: TGTGCCAGCAGCTTGAGGACCGAGGGGTACGAGCAGTACTTC.

CDR3 coding DNA: TGTGCCAGCAGCGTAGGTTTACACGGCGAAGAAGCTTTCTTT. Its translation: CASSVGLHGEEAFF. The chain has TRBV9 and TRBJ1-1, with D unresolved. V was pared by 0 bases and J by 8 bases, with 14 bases between. This CDR3 has 14 amino acids. CDR1 is SGDLS, CDR2 YYNGEE, per germline.

This CDR3 reads CASSLRGLTVLHSPLHF. The CDR3 coding sequence is TGTGCCAGCAGCTTGCGGGGCCTAACAGTGCTACATTCACCCCTCCACTTT. The V call is TRBV5-6, the J call TRBJ1-6; tentative D call: TRBD1 (5 bases). The ends were cut back, 1 base at V and 8 bases at J, with 19 bases in the middle. The CDR3 runs to 17 residues. Germline V CDR1 and CDR2: SGHDT, YYEEEE.

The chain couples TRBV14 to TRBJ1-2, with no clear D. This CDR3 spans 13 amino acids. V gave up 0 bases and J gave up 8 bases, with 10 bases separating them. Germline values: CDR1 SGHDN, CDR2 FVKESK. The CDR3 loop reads CASSQDYHWGYTF. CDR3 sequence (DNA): TGTGCCAGCAGCCAAGATTACCATTGGGGCTACACCTTC.

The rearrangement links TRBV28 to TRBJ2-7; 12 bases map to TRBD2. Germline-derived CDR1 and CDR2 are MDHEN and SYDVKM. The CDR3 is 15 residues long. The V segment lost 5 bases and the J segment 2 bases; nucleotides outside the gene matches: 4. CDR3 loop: CASSPGLAGTYEQYF. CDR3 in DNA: TGTGCCAGCAGTCCTGGACTAGCGGGAACCTACGAGCAGTACTTC.

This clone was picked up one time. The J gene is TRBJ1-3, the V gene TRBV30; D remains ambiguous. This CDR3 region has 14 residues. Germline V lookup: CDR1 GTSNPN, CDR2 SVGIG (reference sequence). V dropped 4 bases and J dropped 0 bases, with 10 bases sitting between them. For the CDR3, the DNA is TGTGCCTGGACCCTCAGTAGCTCTGGAAACACCATATATTTT. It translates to CAWTLSSSGNTIYF. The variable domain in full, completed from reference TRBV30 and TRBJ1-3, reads SQTIHQWPATLVQPVGSPLSLECTVEGTSNPNLYWYRQAAGRGLQLLFYSVGIGQISSEVPQNLSASRPQDRQFILSSKKLLLSDSGFYLCAWTLSSSGNTIYFGEGSWLTVV.

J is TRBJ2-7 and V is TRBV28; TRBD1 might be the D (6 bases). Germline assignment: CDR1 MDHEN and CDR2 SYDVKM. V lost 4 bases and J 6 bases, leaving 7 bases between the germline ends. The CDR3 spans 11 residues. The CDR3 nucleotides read TGTGCCAGCAGTTACAGGGTCGAGCAGTACTTC. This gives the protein CASSYRVEQYF.

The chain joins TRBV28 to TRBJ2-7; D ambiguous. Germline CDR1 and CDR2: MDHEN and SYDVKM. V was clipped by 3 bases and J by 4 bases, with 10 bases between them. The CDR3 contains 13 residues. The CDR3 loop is CASSFPLRYEQYF. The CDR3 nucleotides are TGTGCCAGCAGTTTCCCCCTCAGGTACGAGCAGTACTTC.

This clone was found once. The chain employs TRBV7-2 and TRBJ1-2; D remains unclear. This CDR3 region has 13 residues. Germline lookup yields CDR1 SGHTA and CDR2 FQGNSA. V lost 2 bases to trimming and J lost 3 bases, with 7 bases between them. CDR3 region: CASSLRTDYGYTF. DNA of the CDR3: TGTGCCAGCAGCTTAAGAACAGACTATGGCTACACCTTC.

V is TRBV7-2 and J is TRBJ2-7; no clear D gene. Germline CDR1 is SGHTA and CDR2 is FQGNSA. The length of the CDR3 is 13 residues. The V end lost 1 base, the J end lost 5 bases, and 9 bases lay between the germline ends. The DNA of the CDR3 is TGTGCCAGCAGCTTAGATTCGGGTAACGAGCAGTACTTC. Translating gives CASSLDSGNEQYF.

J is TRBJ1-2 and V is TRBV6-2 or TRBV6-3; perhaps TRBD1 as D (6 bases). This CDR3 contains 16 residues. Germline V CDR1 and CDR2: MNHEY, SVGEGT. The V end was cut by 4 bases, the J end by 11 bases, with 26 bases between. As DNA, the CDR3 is TGTGCCAGCAGTTCCCCAAGCGTTCGGGGGCTTGGGATTTACACCTTC. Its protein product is CASSSPSVRGLGIYTF.

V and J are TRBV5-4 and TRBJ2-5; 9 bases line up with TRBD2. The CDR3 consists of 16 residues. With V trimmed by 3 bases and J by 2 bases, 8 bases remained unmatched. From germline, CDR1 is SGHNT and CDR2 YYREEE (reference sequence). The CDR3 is CASSSGRTSVQETQYF. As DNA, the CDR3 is TGTGCCAGCAGCTCTGGCAGGACTAGCGTACAAGAGACCCAGTACTTC. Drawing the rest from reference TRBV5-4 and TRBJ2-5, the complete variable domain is ETGVTQSPTHLIKTRGQQVTLRCSSQSGHNTVSWYQQALGQGPQFIFQYYREEENGRGNFPPRFSGLQFPNYSSELNVNALELDDSALYLCASSSGRTSVQETQYFGPGTRLLVL.